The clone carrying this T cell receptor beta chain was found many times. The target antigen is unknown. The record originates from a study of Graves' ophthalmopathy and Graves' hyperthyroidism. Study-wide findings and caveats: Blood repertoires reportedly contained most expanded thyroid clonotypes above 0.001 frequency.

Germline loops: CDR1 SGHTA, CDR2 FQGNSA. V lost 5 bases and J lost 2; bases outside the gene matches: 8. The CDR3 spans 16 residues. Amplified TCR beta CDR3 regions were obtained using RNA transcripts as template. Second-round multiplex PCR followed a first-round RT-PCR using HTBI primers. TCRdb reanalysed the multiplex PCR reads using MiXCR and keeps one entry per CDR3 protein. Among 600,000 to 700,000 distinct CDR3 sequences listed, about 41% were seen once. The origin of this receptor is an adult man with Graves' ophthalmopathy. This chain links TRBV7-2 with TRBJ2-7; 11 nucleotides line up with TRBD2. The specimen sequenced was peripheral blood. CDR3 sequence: CASSISSGGSPYEQYF. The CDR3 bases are TGTGCCAGCAGCATCTCTAGCGGGGGGTCCCCCTACGAGCAGTACTTC.